Below, one T cell receptor beta chain is given with its context. This sample is drawn from a study of blood T cell repertoires in COVID-19. At the level of the study: Both acute and convalescent COVID-19 samples were obtained from the United States, Italy and Spain. The cDNA or gDNA used as material had been derived from T cells, B-cell-depleted T cells, or PBMCs.

This CDR3 is 14 amino acids long. The germline V gene has CDR1 SGDLS and CDR2 YYNGEE. Between the trimmed V and J ends, which lost 0 bases and 2 bases, there was a span of 7 bases. In the study's own analysis: How many nucleated cells were present was estimated from reference gene primer amplification. Produced via immunoSEQ multiplex PCR; TCRdb's table is partial and in-frame only. The V and J calls and clone size come from that table; D and trimming were worked out from the DNA. Counted here are fewer than 350,000 clones, approximately 86% occurring once; the ten biggest clones make up roughly 8.5%.

The sample was peripheral blood. This TCR was sampled from a man aged 35-49 years with active or convalescent COVID-19. V is TRBV9 and J is TRBJ2-3; D is uncertain. In nucleotides, the CDR3 is TGTGCCAGCAGCGTAGACAGTCTCACAGATACGCAGTATTTT. The encoded protein is CASSVDSLTDTQYF.